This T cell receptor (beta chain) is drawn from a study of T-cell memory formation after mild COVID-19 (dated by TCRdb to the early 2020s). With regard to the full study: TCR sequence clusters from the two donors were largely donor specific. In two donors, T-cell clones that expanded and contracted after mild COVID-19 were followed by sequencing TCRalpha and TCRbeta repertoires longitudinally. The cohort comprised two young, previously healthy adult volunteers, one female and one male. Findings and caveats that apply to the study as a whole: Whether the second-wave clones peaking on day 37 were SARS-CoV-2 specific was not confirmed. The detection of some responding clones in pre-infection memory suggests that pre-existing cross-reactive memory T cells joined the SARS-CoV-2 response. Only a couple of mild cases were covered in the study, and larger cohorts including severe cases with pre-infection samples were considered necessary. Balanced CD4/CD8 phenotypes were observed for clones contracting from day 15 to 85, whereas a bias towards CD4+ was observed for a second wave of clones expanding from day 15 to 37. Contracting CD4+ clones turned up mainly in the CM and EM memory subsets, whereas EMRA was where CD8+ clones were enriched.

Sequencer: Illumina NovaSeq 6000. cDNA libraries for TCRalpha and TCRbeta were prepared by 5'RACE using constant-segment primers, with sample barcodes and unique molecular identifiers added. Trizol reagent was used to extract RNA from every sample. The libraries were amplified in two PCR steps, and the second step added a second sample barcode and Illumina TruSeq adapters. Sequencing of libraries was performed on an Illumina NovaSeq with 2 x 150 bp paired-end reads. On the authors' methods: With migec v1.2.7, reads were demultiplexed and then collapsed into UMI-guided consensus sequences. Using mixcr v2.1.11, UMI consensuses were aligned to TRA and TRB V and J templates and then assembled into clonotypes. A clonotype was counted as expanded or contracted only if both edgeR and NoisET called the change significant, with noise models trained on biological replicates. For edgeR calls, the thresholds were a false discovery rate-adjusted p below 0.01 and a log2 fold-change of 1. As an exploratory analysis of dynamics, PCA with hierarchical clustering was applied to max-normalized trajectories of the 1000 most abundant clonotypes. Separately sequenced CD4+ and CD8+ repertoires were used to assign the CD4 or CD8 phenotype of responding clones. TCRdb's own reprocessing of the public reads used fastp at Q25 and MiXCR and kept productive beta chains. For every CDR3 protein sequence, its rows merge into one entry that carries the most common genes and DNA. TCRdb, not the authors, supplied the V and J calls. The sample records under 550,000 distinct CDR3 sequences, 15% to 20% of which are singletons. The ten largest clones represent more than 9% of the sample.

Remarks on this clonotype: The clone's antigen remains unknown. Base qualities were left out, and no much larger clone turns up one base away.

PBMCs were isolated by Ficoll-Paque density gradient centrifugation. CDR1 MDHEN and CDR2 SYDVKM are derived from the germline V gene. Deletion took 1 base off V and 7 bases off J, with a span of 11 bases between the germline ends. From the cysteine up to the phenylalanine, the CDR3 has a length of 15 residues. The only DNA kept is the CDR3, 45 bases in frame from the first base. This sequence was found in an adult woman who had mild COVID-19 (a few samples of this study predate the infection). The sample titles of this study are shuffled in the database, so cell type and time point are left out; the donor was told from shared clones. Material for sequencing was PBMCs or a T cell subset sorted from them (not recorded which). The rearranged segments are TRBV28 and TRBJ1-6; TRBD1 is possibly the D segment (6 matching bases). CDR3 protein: CASSLYTGSNSPLHF. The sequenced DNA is TGTGCCAGCAGTTTATACACAGGGAGCAATTCACCCCTCCACTTT.